Following are 18 T cell receptor beta chains from one sample sequenced in a study of T cell responses to AZD1222 COVID-19 vaccine (dated by TCRdb to the early 2020s). The library was built by means of the immunoSEQ multiplex PCR assay. Entries here come from immuneACCESS through TCRdb and include only in-frame sequences with V and J called. Some clones fail to appear in such tables; in the studies checked, an unresolved V gene covers under half of the shortfall, and the cause of the remainder is unknown. The sample table shows 160,000 or so clones, and 80% to 95% are seen once. The ten largest clones represent less than 5.5% of the sample. This specimen's time point label, per the study, means: baseline before first vaccination. Sequenced material: peripheral blood, taken on day 0 of AZD1222 vaccination. These receptors all stem from an adult in good health.

The chain uses TRBV11-2 and TRBJ2-5; the match to TRBD1 covers 7 bases. V dropped 5 bases and J dropped 1; count of bases not matched to a gene: 4. Germline V gene sequence: CDR1 SGHAT, CDR2 FQNNGV. The CDR3 has 14 amino acids. The CDR3 DNA sequence: TGTGCCAGCAGCCGGGGACAGATCCAAGAGACCCAGTACTTC. Amino acids: CASSRGQIQETQYF.

The chain recombines TRBV4-1 with TRBJ2-7; D is unclear. Per germline, CDR1 MGHRA and CDR2 YSYEKL. CDR3 size: 17 residues. Deletions cut 3 bases from V and 2 bases from J, with 20 bases between. CDR3 loop: CASSQTHGVNIPYEQYF. CDR3 DNA: TGCGCCAGCAGCCAGACCCATGGGGTAAACATCCCCTACGAGCAGTACTTC.

This chain joins TRBV30 and TRBJ1-5; D uncertain. The CDR3 length is 13 residues. Trimming removed 7 bases from V and 3 bases from J, with 13 bases in between. Germline V lookup: CDR1 GTSNPN, CDR2 SVGIG (reference sequence). The CDR3 reads CAFAERNNQPQHF. The CDR3 nucleotides are TGTGCCTTTGCTGAGAGGAACAATCAGCCCCAGCATTTT.

The chain carries TRBV6-2 or TRBV6-3 and TRBJ2-3; TRBD2 aligns across 10 bases. The germline V gene encodes CDR1 MNHEY and CDR2 SVGEGT. CDR3 length equals 19 residues. V was pared by 2 bases and J by 4 bases, with 15 bases of the junction left unmatched. The CDR3 DNA is TGTGCCAGCAGTTACCGGCCTACAAAGCGGGAGGGCCCCCCAGATACGCAGTATTTT. Translating it yields CASSYRPTKREGPPDTQYF.

The gene calls are TRBV14 and TRBJ2-7; the D gene could be TRBD1 or TRBD2 (5 bases each). The V end was cut by 0 bases, the J end by 2 bases, with 11 bases between. Germline V CDR1 and CDR2: SGHDN, FVKESK. The CDR3 totals 15 residues. CDR3 bases: TGTGCCAGCAGCCAAGAAGAGGGGTCGGCCTACGAGCAGTACTTC. Translation gives CASSQEEGSAYEQYF.

This chain joins TRBV12-5 and TRBJ2-7; weak D call: TRBD1 (6 bases). Germline CDR1 and CDR2: LGHNT and FRNRAP. Trimming took off 1 base at V and 5 bases at J, with 12 bases between the two ends. The CDR3 consists of 14 residues. The CDR3 is CASGLAPTGNEQYF. The DNA of the CDR3 is TGTGCTAGTGGTTTGGCCCCAACAGGGAACGAGCAGTACTTC.

The chain carries TRBV24-1 and TRBJ2-7; D possibly corresponds to TRBD1 (6 bases). The V gene lost 4 bases and the J gene lost 4 bases, with 10 bases spanning the gap. The germline V gene encodes CDR1 KGHDR and CDR2 SFDVKD. This CDR3 spans 13 amino acids. The chain's CDR3 is CATSDPGQYEQYF. The CDR3 region has the DNA TGTGCCACCAGTGACCCCGGACAGTACGAGCAGTACTTC.

The gene calls are TRBV19 and TRBJ1-1, with TRBD1 matching 7 bases. Germline lookup yields CDR1 LNHDA and CDR2 SQIVND (reference sequence). CDR3 length: 14 amino acids. Germline trimming cut 7 bases from V and 9 bases from J; bases unmatched to any gene: 14. CDR3 coding DNA: TGTGCCAGTACCCTCGACAGGGAAACCACCCAAGCTTTCTTT. Protein: CASTLDRETTQAFF.

The CDR3: CASFTPRGPTKTFGEQYF. The CDR3 DNA sequence: TGTGCCAGCTTTACTCCACGGGGGCCAACGAAAACGTTTGGTGAGCAGTACTTC. The gene calls are TRBV2 and TRBJ2-7; D assignment may be TRBD1 or TRBD2 (6 bases each). With 8 bases removed from V and 7 bases from J, the gap between germline ends came to 33 bases. Per the germline V gene, CDR1 is SNHLY and CDR2 is FYNNEI. This CDR3 has 18 residues.

The rearrangement links TRBV4-3 to TRBJ1-4, with unresolved D. Germline CDR1 is LGHNA and CDR2 is YSLEER. The CDR3 is made up of 15 amino acids. Deletions cut 1 base from V and 0 bases from J, with 6 bases between. The CDR3 here is CASSQGPATNEKLFF. In DNA, the CDR3 is TGCGCCAGCAGCCAAGGACCTGCAACTAATGAAAAACTGTTTTTT.

This chain connects TRBV5-1 to TRBJ2-1; D might be TRBD1 (6 bases). Germline V gene data show CDR1 as SGHRS and CDR2 as YFSETQ. The germline V and J ends were trimmed by 5 bases and 7 bases, with 13 bases remaining between them. CDR3 length: 13 residues. The CDR3, as DNA: TGCGCCAGCAGGGTTACAGGGTCAAATGAGCAGTTCTTC. It translates to CASRVTGSNEQFF.

V usage is TRBV5-4 and J usage is TRBJ2-3; D unresolved. The V and J ends lost 3 bases and 4 bases respectively, with 6 bases between them. From germline, CDR1 is SGHNT and CDR2 YYREEE (reference sequence). This CDR3 has 12 amino acids. The CDR3 reads CASSSLADTQYF. CDR3 nucleotide sequence: TGTGCCAGCAGCTCCCTGGCAGATACGCAGTATTTT.

The chain is built from TRBV20-1 and TRBJ2-5; D might be TRBD2 (6 bases). Germline V gene data show CDR1 as DFQATT and CDR2 as SNEGSKA (reference sequence). The V end was cut by 3 bases, the J end by 7 bases, with 15 bases between. The CDR3 sequence is 13 residues long. CDR3 loop: CSASPGVGATQYF. CDR3 nucleotides: TGCAGTGCTAGTCCGGGAGTTGGCGCGACCCAGTACTTC.

V gene TRBV19 combines with J gene TRBJ2-1, with no clear D. The CDR3 runs to 12 residues. The V end was cut by 5 bases, the J end by 5 bases, with 7 bases between. Per germline, CDR1 LNHDA and CDR2 SQIVND (reference sequence). Here the CDR3 reads CASSAGHNEQFF. CDR3 sequence (DNA): TGTGCCAGTAGTGCCGGCCACAATGAGCAGTTCTTC.

The CDR3 region has the DNA TGTGCCAGCAGCCCCTTGGGGAGGGGGCGTCAAGAGACCCAGTACTTC. It encodes CASSPLGRGRQETQYF. V is TRBV28 and J is TRBJ2-5; either TRBD1 or TRBD2 may fit D (7 bases each). CDR1 MDHEN and CDR2 SYDVKM come from the germline V gene. The CDR3 length is 16 residues. The ends were cut back, 6 bases at V and 2 bases at J, with 19 bases in the middle.

Details on this clone: The same CDR3 is also encoded by other DNA sequences in this sample. This chain uses TRBV27 with TRBJ1-6, with D possibly matching TRBD1 (6 bases). The germline gives CDR1 MNHEY, CDR2 SMNVEV (reference sequence). The CDR3 runs to 16 residues. V lost 6 bases, J lost 0 bases, and 12 bases lay in between. The CDR3 DNA follows: TGTGCCAGCAGCCTAGGGGGAAGCTCCTATAATTCACCCCTCCACTTT. The encoded protein is CASSLGGSSYNSPLHF.

As for this clone: Mismatch with germline at one junction end may stem from a read error. The chain employs TRBV7-7 and TRBJ2-3; tentatively, D is TRBD1 (6 bases). This CDR3 is 13 amino acids long. Germline values: CDR1 SSHAT, CDR2 FNYEAQ (reference sequence). CDR3 protein: CASSQDSRDTQYF. For the CDR3, the DNA is TGTGCTAGCAGCCAGGACAGTCGGGATACGCAGTATTTT.

CDR3 bases: TGTGCCAGCTCACAAATCTCAGGGTACTACGAGCAGTACTTC. As protein: CASSQISGYYEQYF. The V gene is TRBV18, the J gene TRBJ2-7, with TRBD1 as a possible D gene (5 bases). Germline-derived CDR1 and CDR2 are KGHSH and LQKENI. CDR3 length: 14 residues. V was cut by 4 bases and J by 3 bases, with 13 bases left in between. Using reference TRBV18 and TRBJ2-7 for the parts outside the CDR3, the full variable domain is NAGVMQNPRHLVRRRGQEARLRCSPMKGHSHVYWYRQLPEEGLKFMVYLQKENIIDESGMPKERFSAEFPKEGPSILRIQQVVRGDSAAYFCASSQISGYYEQYFGPGTRLTVT.